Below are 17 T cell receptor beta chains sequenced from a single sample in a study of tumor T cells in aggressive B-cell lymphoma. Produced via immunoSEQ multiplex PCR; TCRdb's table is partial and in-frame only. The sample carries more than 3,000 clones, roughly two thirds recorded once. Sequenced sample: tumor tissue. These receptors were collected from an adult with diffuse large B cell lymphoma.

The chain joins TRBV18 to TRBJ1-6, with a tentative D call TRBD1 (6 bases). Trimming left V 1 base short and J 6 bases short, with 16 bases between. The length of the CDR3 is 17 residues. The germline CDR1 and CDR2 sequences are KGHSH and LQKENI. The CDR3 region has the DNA TGTGCCAGCTCACCACGCCAGGGTAGAGGGGGTAATTCACCCCTCCACTTT. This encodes CASSPRQGRGGNSPLHF.

The CDR3 DNA is TGTGCCAGCAGTGAAAGACAGGGGGCGGTTGGCTACACCTTC. Its protein product is CASSERQGAVGYTF. V usage is TRBV2 and J usage is TRBJ1-2; 10 nucleotides align to TRBD1. CDR3 length equals 14 residues. V was pared by 2 bases and J by 7 bases, with 4 bases of the junction left unmatched. Germline V lookup: CDR1 SNHLY, CDR2 FYNNEI. Full variable domain (rest looked up from reference TRBV2 and TRBJ1-2): EPEVTQTPSHQVTQMGQEVILRCVPISNHLYFYWYRQILGQKVEFLVSFYNNEISEKSEIFDDQFSVERPDGSNFTLKIRSTKLEDSAMYFCASSERQGAVGYTFGSGTRLTVV.

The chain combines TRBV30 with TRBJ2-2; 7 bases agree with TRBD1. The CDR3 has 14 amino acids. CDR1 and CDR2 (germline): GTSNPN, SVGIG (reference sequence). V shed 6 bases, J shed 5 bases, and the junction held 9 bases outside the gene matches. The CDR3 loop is CACSGTAHTGELFF. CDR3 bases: TGTGCCTGTTCCGGGACAGCCCATACCGGGGAGCTGTTTTTT.

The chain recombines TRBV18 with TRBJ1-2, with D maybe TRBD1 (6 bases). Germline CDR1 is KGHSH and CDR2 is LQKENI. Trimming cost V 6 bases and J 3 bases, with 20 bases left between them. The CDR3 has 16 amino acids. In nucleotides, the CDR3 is TGTGCCAGCTCCCCGGCCTCGGCAGGGGTTGACTATGGCTACACCTTC. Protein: CASSPASAGVDYGYTF. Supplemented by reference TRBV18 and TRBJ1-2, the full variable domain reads NAGVMQNPRHLVRRRGQEARLRCSPMKGHSHVYWYRQLPEEGLKFMVYLQKENIIDESGMPKERFSAEFPKEGPSILRIQQVVRGDSAAYFCASSPASAGVDYGYTFGSGTRLTVV.

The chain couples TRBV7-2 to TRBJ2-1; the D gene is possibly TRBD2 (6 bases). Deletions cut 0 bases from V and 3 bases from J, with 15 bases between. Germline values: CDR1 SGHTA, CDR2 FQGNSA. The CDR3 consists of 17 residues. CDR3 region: CASSLAELISGYNEQFF. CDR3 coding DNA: TGTGCCAGCAGCTTAGCGGAACTAATTAGCGGCTACAATGAGCAGTTCTTC.

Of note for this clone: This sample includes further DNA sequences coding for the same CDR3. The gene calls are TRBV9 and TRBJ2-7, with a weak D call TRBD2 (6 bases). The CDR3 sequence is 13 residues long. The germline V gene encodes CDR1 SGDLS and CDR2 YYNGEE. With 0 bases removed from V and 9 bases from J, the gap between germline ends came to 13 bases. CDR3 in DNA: TGTGCCAGCAGCGTAGACTCGGGGGAGGTGCAGTACTTC. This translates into CASSVDSGEVQYF.

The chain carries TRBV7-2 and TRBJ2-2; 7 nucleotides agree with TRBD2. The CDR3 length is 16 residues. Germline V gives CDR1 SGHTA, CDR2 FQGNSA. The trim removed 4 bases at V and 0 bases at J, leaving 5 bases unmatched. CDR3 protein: CASSYSSGSNTGELFF. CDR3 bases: TGTGCCAGCAGCTACTCTAGCGGATCGAACACCGGGGAGCTGTTTTTT.

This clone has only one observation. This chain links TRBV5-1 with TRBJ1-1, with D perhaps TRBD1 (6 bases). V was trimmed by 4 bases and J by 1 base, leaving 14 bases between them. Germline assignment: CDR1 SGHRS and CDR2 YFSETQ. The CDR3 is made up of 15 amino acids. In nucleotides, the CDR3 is TGCGCCAGCAGCGGGGGGGGCGGAGCGAACACTGAAGCTTTCTTT. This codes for CASSGGGGANTEAFF.

CDR3 amino acids: CASMTGSDTEAFF. The CDR3 nucleotides are TGTGCCTCCATGACAGGGTCCGACACTGAAGCTTTCTTT. The chain recombines TRBV10-3 with TRBJ1-1; 7 bases align to TRBD1. This CDR3 contains 13 residues. From germline, CDR1 is ENHRY and CDR2 SYGVKD. V dropped 11 bases and J dropped 3; count of bases not matched to a gene: 9.

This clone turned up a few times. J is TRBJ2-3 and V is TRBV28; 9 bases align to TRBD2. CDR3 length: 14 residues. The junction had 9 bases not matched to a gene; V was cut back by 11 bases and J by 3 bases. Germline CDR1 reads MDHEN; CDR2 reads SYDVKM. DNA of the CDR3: TGTGCCTCGTGGGCGGCGGGGGGGACAGATACGCAGTATTTT. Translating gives CASWAAGGTDTQYF.

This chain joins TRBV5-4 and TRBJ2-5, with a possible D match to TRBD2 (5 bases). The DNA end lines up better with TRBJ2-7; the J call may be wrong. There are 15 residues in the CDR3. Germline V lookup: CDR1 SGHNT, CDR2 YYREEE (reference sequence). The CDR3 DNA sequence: TGTGCCAGCAGCTTGCGAGGCGGGTCTCGGAACGAGCAGTACTTC. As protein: CASSLRGGSRNEQYF.

CDR3 nucleotide sequence: TGTGCCAGCACCCCTCCTGGGGGCGTCGGGGAGCTGTTTTTT. As protein: CASTPPGGVGELFF. The V and J genes are TRBV28 and TRBJ2-2, with D maybe TRBD1 (6 bases). The germline V gene encodes CDR1 MDHEN and CDR2 SYDVKM. Trimming cost V 7 bases and J 7 bases, with 16 bases left between them. CDR3 length equals 14 residues.

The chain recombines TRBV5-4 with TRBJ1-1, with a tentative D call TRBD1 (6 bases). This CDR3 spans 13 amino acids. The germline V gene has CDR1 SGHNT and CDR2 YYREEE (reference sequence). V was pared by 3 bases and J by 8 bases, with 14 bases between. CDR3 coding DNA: TGTGCCAGCAGCTCAGGACAGCGAAGAGAAGCTTTCTTT. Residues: CASSSGQRREAFF.

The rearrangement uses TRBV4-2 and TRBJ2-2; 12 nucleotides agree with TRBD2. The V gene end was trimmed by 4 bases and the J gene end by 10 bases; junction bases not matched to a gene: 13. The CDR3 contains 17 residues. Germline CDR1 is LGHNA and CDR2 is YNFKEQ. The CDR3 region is CASSPRLAGEGREELFF. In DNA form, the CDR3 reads TGTGCCAGCAGCCCGCGACTAGCGGGAGAGGGTCGGGAGGAGCTGTTTTTT.

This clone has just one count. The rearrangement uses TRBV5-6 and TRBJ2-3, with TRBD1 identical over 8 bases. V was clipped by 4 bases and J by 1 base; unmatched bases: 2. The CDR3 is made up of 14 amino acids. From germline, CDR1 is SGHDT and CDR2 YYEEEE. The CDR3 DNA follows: TGTGCCAGCAGCGTGACAGGGGGCACAGATACGCAGTATTTT. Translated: CASSVTGGTDTQYF.

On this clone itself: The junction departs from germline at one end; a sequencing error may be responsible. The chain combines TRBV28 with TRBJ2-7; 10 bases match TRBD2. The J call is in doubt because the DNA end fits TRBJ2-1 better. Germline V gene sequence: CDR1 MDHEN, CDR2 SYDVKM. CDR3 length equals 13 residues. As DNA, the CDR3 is TGTGCCACTAGCGGGAGTTTCAACAATAAGCAGTTCTTC. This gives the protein CATSGSFNNKQFF.

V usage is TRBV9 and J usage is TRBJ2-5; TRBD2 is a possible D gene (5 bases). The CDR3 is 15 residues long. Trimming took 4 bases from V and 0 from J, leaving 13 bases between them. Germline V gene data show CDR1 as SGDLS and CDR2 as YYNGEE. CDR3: CASSISGGYQETQYF. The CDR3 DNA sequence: TGTGCCAGCAGCATCAGCGGTGGGTACCAAGAGACCCAGTACTTC.